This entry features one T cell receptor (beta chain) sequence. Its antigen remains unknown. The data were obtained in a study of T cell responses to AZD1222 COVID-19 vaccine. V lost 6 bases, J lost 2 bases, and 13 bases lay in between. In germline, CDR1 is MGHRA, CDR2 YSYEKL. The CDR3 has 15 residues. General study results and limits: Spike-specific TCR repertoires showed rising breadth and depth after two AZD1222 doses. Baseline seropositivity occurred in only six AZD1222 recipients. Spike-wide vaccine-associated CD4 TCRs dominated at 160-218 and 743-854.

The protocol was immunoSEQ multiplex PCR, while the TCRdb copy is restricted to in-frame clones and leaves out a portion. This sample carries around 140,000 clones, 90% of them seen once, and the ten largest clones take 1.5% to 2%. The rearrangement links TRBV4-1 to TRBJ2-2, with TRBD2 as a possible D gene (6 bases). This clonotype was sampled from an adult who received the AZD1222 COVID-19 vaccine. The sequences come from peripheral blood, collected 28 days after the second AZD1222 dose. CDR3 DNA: TGCGCCAGCAGGTCGGAGGGAACCAACACCGGGGAGCTGTTTTTT. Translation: CASRSEGTNTGELFF.